Listed below are T cell receptor beta chains from one sample, sequenced in a study of beta chain features in type 1 diabetes. Repertoires were generated with immunoSEQ multiplex PCR, while TCRdb's copy carries only in-frame clones and drops some. The top ten clones hold approximately 0.02% of a sample with a few hundred thousand clones, about 16% of them seen once. The sequenced material came from naive CD4+ T cells from blood. These receptors were taken from a woman between 18 and 29 years old in good health. Each CDR3 is given with its conserved first and last residue. The order of the fields is V gene, J gene, clone size, D gene, CDR3 DNA, CDR3 protein. The D gene is left open where the match is weak. Clone size is stated in some rows and not others, as once, few, many or a class when expanded.

V gene: TRBV7-3; J gene: TRBJ2-1; clone size: few; D gene: TRBD2; CDR3 DNA: TGTGCCAGCAGCCGTGGGACTAGCGGGCCCAATGAGCAGTTCTTC; CDR3 protein: CASSRGTSGPNEQFF
V gene: TRBV28; J gene: TRBJ2-7; clone size: few; D gene: -; CDR3 DNA: TGTGCCAGCACTACTACGAGGTACGAGCAGTACTTC; CDR3 protein: CASTTTRYEQYF
V gene: TRBV2; J gene: TRBJ2-1; clone size: few; D gene: TRBD2; CDR3 DNA: TGTGCCAGCAGGCCCTGGCGGGAGTTAGGGAGCTACAATGAGCAGTTCTTC; CDR3 protein: CASRPWRELGSYNEQFF
V gene: TRBV9; J gene: TRBJ2-6; clone size: few; D gene: TRBD1; CDR3 DNA: TGTGCCAGCAGCGCCCGGGACAGGGGCGCCTCTGGGGCCAACGTCCTGACTTTC; CDR3 protein: CASSARDRGASGANVLTF
V gene: TRBV29-1; J gene: TRBJ1-2; clone size: few; D gene: TRBD1; CDR3 DNA: TGCAGCGTTTCAGGGGGCTTTGGCTATGGCTACACCTTC; CDR3 protein: CSVSGGFGYGYTF
V gene: TRBV7-9; J gene: TRBJ1-3; clone size: -; D gene: TRBD1; CDR3 DNA: TGTGCCAGCAGCACACCTCCGGGACAGGGTTCTTTCTCTGGAAACACCATATATTTT; CDR3 protein: CASSTPPGQGSFSGNTIYF
V gene: TRBV9; J gene: TRBJ1-1; clone size: few; D gene: -; CDR3 DNA: TGTGCCAGCAGCGCGGGACTGAGGAACACTGAAGCTTTCTTT; CDR3 protein: CASSAGLRNTEAFF
V gene: TRBV5-4; J gene: TRBJ2-1; clone size: -; D gene: TRBD2; CDR3 DNA: TGTGCCAGCAGCTCGAGAACTAGCGGAGTCTACAATGAGCAGTTCTTC; CDR3 protein: CASSSRTSGVYNEQFF
V gene: TRBV29-1; J gene: TRBJ2-1; clone size: few; D gene: -; CDR3 DNA: TGCAGCGGCTCGGATGAGCAGTTCTTC; CDR3 protein: CSGSDEQFF
V gene: TRBV30; J gene: TRBJ2-7; clone size: few; D gene: TRBD1; CDR3 DNA: TGTGCCTGGAATGGAGGCCAGGGGGCCTACGAGCAGTACTTC; CDR3 protein: CAWNGGQGAYEQYF
V gene: TRBV19; J gene: TRBJ2-3; clone size: -; D gene: -; CDR3 DNA: TGTGCCAGTAGTATGACTGCCGATACGCAGTATTTT; CDR3 protein: CASSMTADTQYF
V gene: TRBV30; J gene: TRBJ1-1; clone size: -; D gene: -; CDR3 DNA: TGTGCCTGGACGATGTCGGTGAACACTGAAGCTTTCTTT; CDR3 protein: CAWTMSVNTEAFF
V gene: TRBV19; J gene: TRBJ2-1; clone size: -; D gene: -; CDR3 DNA: TGTGCCAGTAGTGCCGGGACTCCTAGCTCCTACAATGAGCAGTTCTTC; CDR3 protein: CASSAGTPSSYNEQFF
V gene: TRBV27; J gene: TRBJ2-7; clone size: -; D gene: TRBD2; CDR3 DNA: TGTGCCAGCAGTTTGAGAGCGGGAGTTCTCTACGAGCAGTACTTC; CDR3 protein: CASSLRAGVLYEQYF
V gene: TRBV7-3; J gene: TRBJ2-1; clone size: few; D gene: TRBD2; CDR3 DNA: TGTGCCAGCAGCTTAGCTCGGGGACTAGCGGGAGGTGAGCAGTTCTTC; CDR3 protein: CASSLARGLAGGEQFF
V gene: TRBV2; J gene: TRBJ2-1; clone size: -; D gene: TRBD2; CDR3 DNA: TGTGCCAGCAGGGCTTCTAGCGGGAGACTCGATGAGCAGTTCTTC; CDR3 protein: CASRASSGRLDEQFF
V gene: TRBV5-1; J gene: TRBJ2-2; clone size: few; D gene: TRBD1; CDR3 DNA: TGCGCCAGCAGCTTGACAACAGGGGGCGGAAACGGGGAGCTGTTTTTT; CDR3 protein: CASSLTTGGGNGELFF
V gene: TRBV15; J gene: TRBJ2-1; clone size: -; D gene: TRBD1; CDR3 DNA: TGTGCCACCAGCAGAGGAGGAACAGGGGTCGATGAGCAGTTCTTC; CDR3 protein: CATSRGGTGVDEQFF
V gene: TRBV28; J gene: TRBJ2-1; clone size: -; D gene: -; CDR3 DNA: TGTGCCAGCAGTCTCTACTACAATGAGCAGTTCTTC; CDR3 protein: CASSLYYNEQFF
V gene: TRBV27; J gene: TRBJ1-4; clone size: few; D gene: -; CDR3 DNA: TGTGCCAGCAGACACCACAGGGATCCCGCAATGACAAAACTGTTTTTT; CDR3 protein: CASRHHRDPAMTKLFF
V gene: TRBV9; J gene: TRBJ2-3; clone size: few; D gene: TRBD2; CDR3 DNA: TGTGCCAGCAGCGTAGGCCACGGGAGGGCCACAGATACGCAGTATTTT; CDR3 protein: CASSVGHGRATDTQYF
V gene: TRBV5-1; J gene: TRBJ1-5; clone size: -; D gene: TRBD1; CDR3 DNA: TGCGCCAGCAGCTTTCCCGGGACAGGGGTCAATCAGCCCCAGCATTTT; CDR3 protein: CASSFPGTGVNQPQHF
V gene: TRBV6-6; J gene: TRBJ2-3; clone size: -; D gene: TRBD1; CDR3 DNA: TGTGCCAGCGGAAGCCCGGACAGGGGGCATCATACGCAGTATTTT; CDR3 protein: CASGSPDRGHHTQYF
V gene: TRBV11-2; J gene: TRBJ2-2; clone size: few; D gene: TRBD1; CDR3 DNA: TGTGCCAGCAGATCCGTTTCCCGACAGGGACCTACCGGGGAGCTGTTTTTT; CDR3 protein: CASRSVSRQGPTGELFF
V gene: TRBV28; J gene: TRBJ2-2; clone size: -; D gene: -; CDR3 DNA: TGTGCCAGCAGTTTCGGTGACACCGGGGAGCTGTTTTTT; CDR3 protein: CASSFGDTGELFF
V gene: TRBV7-3; J gene: TRBJ2-6; clone size: -; D gene: -; CDR3 DNA: TGTGCCAGCAGCTTAACCGGGTCCCAATACTCTGGGGCCAACGTCCTGACTTTC; CDR3 protein: CASSLTGSQYSGANVLTF
V gene: TRBV7-9; J gene: TRBJ1-1; clone size: few; D gene: -; CDR3 DNA: TGTGCCAGCAGCTTAGGGGGCCGGCTTTACACTGAAGCTTTCTTT; CDR3 protein: CASSLGGRLYTEAFF
V gene: TRBV28; J gene: TRBJ2-1; clone size: -; D gene: -; CDR3 DNA: TGTGCCAGCAACCCACCCGGGATGGATGAGCAGTTCTTC; CDR3 protein: CASNPPGMDEQFF
V gene: TRBV27; J gene: TRBJ1-5; clone size: few; D gene: -; CDR3 DNA: TGTGCCAGCAGACTTAGACAGAATAGCAATCAGCCCCAGCATTTT; CDR3 protein: CASRLRQNSNQPQHF
V gene: TRBV29-1; J gene: TRBJ2-1; clone size: few; D gene: TRBD1; CDR3 DNA: TGCAGCGTGCAAAACGACAGGGTACTCACGAATGAGCAGTTCTTC; CDR3 protein: CSVQNDRVLTNEQFF
V gene: TRBV9; J gene: TRBJ2-2; clone size: few; D gene: TRBD2; CDR3 DNA: TGTGCCAGCAGCGGCGCGGGACTAGCGAAGACGAGGGCCGGGGAGCTGTTTTTT; CDR3 protein: CASSGAGLAKTRAGELFF
V gene: TRBV7-2; J gene: TRBJ2-1; clone size: few; D gene: -; CDR3 DNA: TGTGCCAGCAGCTTTAACCTAAACAATGAGCAGTTCTTC; CDR3 protein: CASSFNLNNEQFF
V gene: TRBV7-8; J gene: TRBJ2-7; clone size: few; D gene: -; CDR3 DNA: TGTGCCAGCAGCTTAGTGGGCAACGAGCAGTACTTC; CDR3 protein: CASSLVGNEQYF
V gene: TRBV5-4; J gene: TRBJ2-1; clone size: -; D gene: TRBD1; CDR3 DNA: TGTGCCAGCAGCTTGGGACAGGGCAATGAGCAGTTCTTC; CDR3 protein: CASSLGQGNEQFF
V gene: TRBV2; J gene: TRBJ2-4; clone size: -; D gene: -; CDR3 DNA: TGTGCCAGCAGTGCAGAGAGAGGGGCCAAAAACATTCAGTACTTC; CDR3 protein: CASSAERGAKNIQYF
V gene: TRBV30; J gene: TRBJ2-7; clone size: few; D gene: -; CDR3 DNA: TGTGCCTGGTCACAGGGTTACGAGCAGTACTTC; CDR3 protein: CAWSQGYEQYF
V gene: TRBV5-1; J gene: TRBJ2-5; clone size: -; D gene: TRBD2; CDR3 DNA: TGCGCCAGCAGCCCCGGGACTAGCCAAGAGACCCAGTACTTC; CDR3 protein: CASSPGTSQETQYF
V gene: TRBV4-3; J gene: TRBJ2-1; clone size: -; D gene: -; CDR3 DNA: TGCGCCAGCAGCCATCTAATCGGGAGGGACAGCAATGAGCAGTTCTTC; CDR3 protein: CASSHLIGRDSNEQFF
V gene: TRBV7-9; J gene: TRBJ1-2; clone size: -; D gene: -; CDR3 DNA: TGTGCCAGCAGCTTTAACCCAGCTAACTATGGCTACACCTTC; CDR3 protein: CASSFNPANYGYTF
V gene: TRBV19; J gene: TRBJ2-2; clone size: -; D gene: TRBD1; CDR3 DNA: TGTGCCAGTACCTACTGGGACAGGGGATCCCGGGAGCTGTTTTTT; CDR3 protein: CASTYWDRGSRELFF
V gene: TRBV28; J gene: TRBJ2-1; clone size: -; D gene: -; CDR3 DNA: TGTGCCAGCTTACTGGGAGGAGATAATGAGCAGTTCTTC; CDR3 protein: CASLLGGDNEQFF
V gene: TRBV29-1; J gene: TRBJ1-1; clone size: few; D gene: -; CDR3 DNA: TGCAGCGTTACAGGTAGGGTCACTGAAGCTTTCTTT; CDR3 protein: CSVTGRVTEAFF
V gene: TRBV11-2; J gene: TRBJ2-6; clone size: -; D gene: -; CDR3 DNA: TGTGCCAGCAGCTTAGGGACAGGGGCCAACGTCCTGACTTTC; CDR3 protein: CASSLGTGANVLTF
V gene: TRBV7-9; J gene: TRBJ2-7; clone size: -; D gene: -; CDR3 DNA: TGTGCCAGCAGCCCTCGGACTTTCAGCTCCTACGAGCAGTACTTC; CDR3 protein: CASSPRTFSSYEQYF
V gene: TRBV6-5; J gene: TRBJ2-2; clone size: -; D gene: -; CDR3 DNA: TGTGCCAGCAGTTACTCAGCCGGAGAGACCGGGGAGCTGTTTTTT; CDR3 protein: CASSYSAGETGELFF
V gene: TRBV25-1; J gene: TRBJ1-3; clone size: few; D gene: -; CDR3 DNA: TGTGCCAGCAGTGAATATGCGGTCTCTGGAAACACCATATATTTT; CDR3 protein: CASSEYAVSGNTIYF
V gene: TRBV29-1; J gene: TRBJ2-6; clone size: -; D gene: TRBD1; CDR3 DNA: TGCAGCGTTCGGGACAGGGGTGGATCTGGGGCCAACGTCCTGACTTTC; CDR3 protein: CSVRDRGGSGANVLTF
V gene: TRBV18; J gene: TRBJ2-7; clone size: -; D gene: TRBD1; CDR3 DNA: TGTGCCAGCTCACCACCGATATGGGACAGACCCTCCTACGAGCAGTACTTC; CDR3 protein: CASSPPIWDRPSYEQYF
V gene: TRBV28; J gene: TRBJ2-3; clone size: -; D gene: TRBD2; CDR3 DNA: TGTGCCAGCAGTGGTATTCGAACGACTAGCGGGAATACAGATACGCAGTATTTT; CDR3 protein: CASSGIRTTSGNTDTQYF
V gene: TRBV5-1; J gene: TRBJ1-5; clone size: few; D gene: TRBD1; CDR3 DNA: TGCGCCAGCAGCTTGCAAGGGGGCTCGAATCAGCCCCAGCATTTT; CDR3 protein: CASSLQGGSNQPQHF
V gene: TRBV5-4; J gene: TRBJ1-1; clone size: few; D gene: -; CDR3 DNA: TGTGCCAGCAGCTCCCCGAAGAGGGCTGAAGCTTTCTTT; CDR3 protein: CASSSPKRAEAFF
V gene: TRBV5-1; J gene: TRBJ1-2; clone size: -; D gene: TRBD1; CDR3 DNA: TGCGCCAGCAGCTGGTCGACAGGGGAGAAATATGGCTACACCTTC; CDR3 protein: CASSWSTGEKYGYTF
V gene: TRBV5-4; J gene: TRBJ2-7; clone size: -; D gene: -; CDR3 DNA: TGTGCCAGCAGCTTTGGACTGGCAGTGGACTACGAGCAGTACTTC; CDR3 protein: CASSFGLAVDYEQYF
V gene: TRBV7-6; J gene: TRBJ2-2; clone size: -; D gene: -; CDR3 DNA: TGTGCCAGCAGCCCCCGAACAGTTAACACCGGGGAGCTGTTTTTT; CDR3 protein: CASSPRTVNTGELFF
V gene: TRBV18; J gene: TRBJ2-1; clone size: -; D gene: TRBD2; CDR3 DNA: TGTGCCAGCTCACCACCGACTAGCGGGAGGTTCTACAATGAGCAGTTCTTC; CDR3 protein: CASSPPTSGRFYNEQFF
V gene: TRBV30; J gene: TRBJ1-5; clone size: few; D gene: TRBD1; CDR3 DNA: TGTGCCTGGAGTGTACAGGGGCATCAGCCCCAGCATTTT; CDR3 protein: CAWSVQGHQPQHF
V gene: TRBV6-5; J gene: TRBJ2-7; clone size: few; D gene: -; CDR3 DNA: TGTGCCAGCAGTTCCTCCACTAGCGAGCAGTACTTC; CDR3 protein: CASSSSTSEQYF
V gene: TRBV7-3; J gene: TRBJ2-1; clone size: -; D gene: TRBD2; CDR3 DNA: TGTGCCAGCAGCGCGACTAGCGGGAGGGCCCATGAGCAGTTCTTC; CDR3 protein: CASSATSGRAHEQFF
V gene: TRBV7-9; J gene: TRBJ2-5; clone size: few; D gene: TRBD2; CDR3 DNA: TGTGCCAGCAGACGGGCGGGAGGCCCCGGGGAGACCCAGTACTTC; CDR3 protein: CASRRAGGPGETQYF
V gene: TRBV7-6; J gene: TRBJ2-1; clone size: few; D gene: TRBD2; CDR3 DNA: TGTGCCAGCAGCTCGGGACTAGCGGGAGCGTGGGCTGAGCAGTTCTTC; CDR3 protein: CASSSGLAGAWAEQFF